This T cell receptor (beta chain) came from a study of T cells in Graves' hyperthyroidism and ophthalmopathy. General study findings and limits: The model made its ophthalmopathy prediction, and onset followed a median roughly 6.5 months later.

This clonotype was detected only a few times. Its antigen is currently unknown. The V end lost 3 bases, the J end lost 3 bases, and 16 bases lay between the germline ends. Germline CDR1 is SGHTS and CDR2 is YDEGEE. The CDR3 is 15 residues long. Template material for amplifying TCR beta CDR3 regions consisted of RNA transcripts. A set of HTBI primers served as the primers for a first-round RT-PCR of the TCR CDR3. TCRdb ran MiXCR on the multiplex PCR reads and lists one entry per CDR3 protein. The table records about 340,000 distinct CDR3 sequences, about 21% of them present only once. Graves' hyperthyroidism was deemed stable absent ophthalmopathy progression within 18 months. Uncontrolled infection, other autoimmune disease, pregnancy or lactation led to exclusion.

The material sequenced was blood. The receptor comes from a woman aged 45-60 years with Graves' hyperthyroidism. This sequence joins TRBV5-8 and TRBJ2-7; no clear D. The CDR3 is CASSSPRIRVYEQYF. Here the CDR3 DNA reads TGTGCCAGCAGCTCGCCCCGGATCAGAGTCTACGAGCAGTACTTC. Variable domain in full (rest from reference TRBV5-8 and TRBJ2-7): EAGVTQSPTHLIKTRGQQATLRCSPISGHTSVYWYQQALGLGLQFLLWYDEGEERNRGNFPPRFSGRQFPNYSSELNVNALELEDSALYLCASSSPRIRVYEQYFGPGTRLTVT.